The T cell receptor beta chain described here comes from a study of beta chain features in type 1 diabetes. For the study at large: On cell yields, gender and age, patients and healthy donors were similar. Regarding the study as a whole: A moderate, significant TCRB CDR3 shortening appeared in type 1 diabetes across four CD4+ subsets.

Trimming took 3 bases from V and 1 from J, leaving 13 bases between them. The CDR3 length is 16 residues. Germline V CDR1 and CDR2: MNHEY, SMNVEV (reference sequence). Points on this clone: What it binds is unknown.

Expressed TCRB transcripts were sequenced because the isolated RNA had all been reverse transcribed beforehand. The data were produced by immunoSEQ multiplex PCR, yet TCRdb's version contains in-frame clones alone and is incomplete. Of more than 200,000 clones in the sample, more than 15% are singletons; the top ten hold about 0.092%. Averaging approximately 120 mL, one heparinised blood draw came from each individual donor. The sample taken for sequencing was naive CD4+ T cells from blood. J is TRBJ2-4 and V is TRBV27; tentatively, D is TRBD1 (6 bases). This TCR came from a man between 25 and 39 years old with type 1 diabetes. The CDR3 loop reads CASSLGSDRAKNIQYF. Here the CDR3 DNA reads TGTGCCAGCAGTTTGGGGTCCGACAGGGCCAAAAACATTCAGTACTTC.